The 28 T cell receptor beta chains listed next were all sequenced from one sample in a study of human T cells and chemical hapten exposure. Each CDR3 protein gets one entry after TCRdb re-called the RACE reads with MiXCR. Among fewer than 300,000 distinct CDR3 sequences listed, about 7.7% were seen once. Indicated time point: pre-sensitization, week 0. The treatment here: therapeutic diphenylcyclopropenone sensitization with weekly scalp DPC. Here the sequenced sample was whole blood, taken in connection with sensitization to the hapten diphenylcyclopropenone (DPC). These receptor sequences come from a man aged 18-30 years with alopecia areata. Some clones in this sample may be carry-over from other donors' samples.

This clonotype was seen a few times. V gene TRBV9 combines with J gene TRBJ2-4; D is perhaps TRBD1 (6 bases). CDR1 SGDLS and CDR2 YYNGEE come from the germline V gene. V dropped 3 bases and J dropped 1 base, with 11 bases sitting between them. The CDR3 length is 15 residues. The CDR3 DNA follows: TGTGCCAGCAGCGACGTACAGGGTGCCAAAAACATTCAGTACTTC. Encoded protein: CASSDVQGAKNIQYF.

In this sample, this clonotype turned up many times. The chain employs TRBV11-1 and TRBJ2-3; 7 nucleotides line up with TRBD2. This CDR3 has 16 amino acids. Unmatched junction bases numbered 9, after V lost 4 bases and J lost 2 bases. The V gene's germline CDR1 is SGHAT and CDR2 FQDESV (reference sequence). CDR3 in DNA: TGTGCCAGCAGCTGGTATAGCGGGCGATCCACAGATACGCAGTATTTT. Translating gives CASSWYSGRSTDTQYF. Using reference TRBV11-1 and TRBJ2-3 for the parts outside the CDR3, the full variable domain is EAEVAQSPRYKITEKSQAVAFWCDPISGHATLYWYRQILGQGPELLVQFQDESVVDDSQLPKDRFSAERLKGVDSTLKIQPAELGDSAMYLCASSWYSGRSTDTQYFGPGTRLTVL.

This clonotype was detected ten times or more. The CDR3 here is CASSLDNGSSNTEAFF. The CDR3 region has the DNA TGTGCCAGCAGCTTAGATAACGGCAGCTCGAACACTGAAGCTTTCTTT. The J gene is TRBJ1-1, the V gene TRBV7-3; D gene ambiguous. CDR1 and CDR2 (germline): SGHTA, FQGTGA. Trimming left V 2 bases short and J 1 base short, with 14 bases between. The CDR3 runs 16 residues. The variable domain in full, with the rest retrieved from reference TRBV7-3 and TRBJ1-1, is GAGVSQTPSNKVTEKGKYVELRCDPISGHTALYWYRQSLGQGPEFLIYFQGTGAADDSGLPNDRFFAVRPEGSVSTLKIQRTERGDSAVYLCASSLDNGSSNTEAFFGQGTRLTVV.

This chain links TRBV28 with TRBJ2-3; 7 bases are a match to TRBD2. This CDR3 contains 18 residues. The V segment lost 10 bases and the J segment 2 bases; nucleotides outside the gene matches: 21. CDR1 MDHEN and CDR2 SYDVKM come from the germline V gene. In DNA, the CDR3 is TGTGCCACCCTTTTGGCGGGAGAATCCACCATTAACACAGATACGCAGTATTTT. It yields the protein CATLLAGESTINTDTQYF.

This clonotype was observed a few times. This chain connects TRBV4-3 to TRBJ2-7, with D tentatively TRBD1 or TRBD2 (5 bases each). V was shortened by 0 bases and J by 2 bases, with 8 bases between the two germline ends. In germline, CDR1 is LGHNA, CDR2 YSLEER. The length of the CDR3 is 14 residues. The CDR3 region is CASSQDGGAYEQYF. CDR3 bases: TGCGCCAGCAGCCAAGATGGGGGTGCCTACGAGCAGTACTTC.

This clonotype was recorded many times. A read error may produce the germline difference seen at one junction end. The gene calls are TRBV29-1 and TRBJ1-3; D possibly corresponds to TRBD1 (6 bases). This CDR3 spans 14 amino acids. CDR1 SQVTM and CDR2 ANQGSEA come from the germline V gene. Here the CDR3 DNA reads TGCAGCGTTCAAGACAGGTTCTCTGGAAACACCATATATTTT. It codes for CSVQDRFSGNTIYF.

The chain employs TRBV20-1 and TRBJ2-4; 7 bases match TRBD1. Unmatched junction bases numbered 3, after V lost 4 bases and J lost 6 bases. The V gene's germline CDR1 is DFQATT and CDR2 SNEGSKA (reference sequence). The CDR3 totals 12 residues. This CDR3 reads CSATGGINIQYF. The CDR3 DNA reads as TGCAGTGCTACAGGGGGAATAAACATTCAGTACTTC.

V and J are TRBV6-2 or TRBV6-3 and TRBJ2-1; D ambiguous. Germline V gene data show CDR1 as MNHEY and CDR2 as SVGEGT. The germline V and J ends were trimmed by 5 bases and 12 bases, with 14 bases remaining between them. This CDR3 comprises 12 residues. DNA for the CDR3: TGTGCCAGCAGTCAAAATCGGGTGGCGCAGTTCTTC. This encodes CASSQNRVAQFF.

J is TRBJ2-5 and V is TRBV7-9; TRBD1 matches 10 bases. CDR1 is SEHNR, CDR2 FQNEAQ, per germline (reference sequence). Unmatched junction bases numbered 10, after V lost 5 bases and J lost 7 bases. The CDR3 length is 15 residues. The CDR3 coding sequence is TGTGCCAGCAGCCTGGGACAGGGGCTGATGGGGACCCAGTACTTC. Protein product: CASSLGQGLMGTQYF.

The chain combines TRBV4-3 with TRBJ2-7, with TRBD2 as a possible D gene (6 bases). The germline V and J ends were trimmed by 0 bases and 5 bases, with 20 bases remaining between them. Per the germline V gene, CDR1 is LGHNA and CDR2 is YSLEER. This CDR3 has 17 amino acids. CDR3 DNA sequence: TGCGCCAGCAGCCAAGATAAGAGGAGGGGATATTCTAACGAGCAGTACTTC. Its protein is CASSQDKRRGYSNEQYF.

A few counts support this clonotype. The CDR3 DNA reads as TGTGCCAGCAGCGGTACAGGGATGGAGACCCAGTACTTC. Translated: CASSGTGMETQYF. This chain links TRBV9 with TRBJ2-5; possibly TRBD1 for D (6 bases). V was pared by 3 bases and J by 5 bases, with 11 bases between. The CDR3 is made up of 13 amino acids. Germline CDR1 SGDLS, CDR2 YYNGEE.

V and J are TRBV20-1 and TRBJ2-3; possibly TRBD1 or TRBD2 for D (6 bases each). Deletions cut 1 base from V and 5 bases from J, with 13 bases between. The CDR3 runs to 14 residues. Germline V CDR1 and CDR2: DFQATT, SNEGSKA (reference sequence). The DNA of the CDR3 is TGCAGTGCTAGAGTAAACAGGGAGGTAGATACGCAGTATTTT. Amino acid sequence: CSARVNREVDTQYF.

The V call is TRBV12-3 or TRBV12-4, the J call TRBJ1-4; tentative D call: TRBD1 (6 bases). This CDR3 contains 13 residues. V lost 6 bases and J 13 bases, leaving 18 bases between the germline ends. The CDR3 nucleotides read TGTGCCAGCAGCCCGCTACAGGGAAAGAGACTGTTTTTT. Residues: CASSPLQGKRLFF.

This clonotype has a handful of counts. The chain carries TRBV25-1 and TRBJ2-1, with TRBD1 as a possible D gene (6 bases). The CDR3 spans 16 residues. V lost 6 bases, J lost 3 bases, and 18 bases lay in between. Germline values: CDR1 MGHDK, CDR2 SYGVNS. The chain's CDR3 is CASSQPGDPIYNEQFF. Written as DNA, the CDR3 is TGTGCCAGCAGCCAGCCAGGGGATCCAATCTACAATGAGCAGTTCTTC. The full variable domain, in which reference TRBV25-1 and TRBJ2-1 provide the parts outside the CDR3, is EADIYQTPRYLVIGTGKKITLECSQTMGHDKMYWYQQDPGMELHLIHYSYGVNSTEKGDLSSESTVSRIRTEHFPLTLESARPSHTSQYLCASSQPGDPIYNEQFFGPGTRLTVL.

The chain joins TRBV5-1 to TRBJ2-3; TRBD2 matches at 10 bases. The germline V gene has CDR1 SGHRS and CDR2 YFSETQ. This CDR3 has 16 amino acids. Trimming at V came to 3 bases and at J to 2 bases, leaving 6 bases not matched to a gene. CDR3 coding DNA: TGCGCCAGCAGCTCATCACTAGCGGGAACCACAGATACGCAGTATTTT. As protein: CASSSSLAGTTDTQYF.

The chain recombines TRBV12-5 with TRBJ1-1; maybe TRBD1 (6 bases). Trimming cost V 6 bases and J 5 bases, with 13 bases left between them. The CDR3 runs to 13 residues. CDR1 is LGHNT, CDR2 FRNRAP, per germline. The CDR3 reads CASGDRLRTEAFF. CDR3 bases: TGTGCTAGTGGCGACAGGTTAAGGACTGAAGCTTTCTTT.

This chain joins TRBV7-9 and TRBJ1-5, with D possibly matching TRBD1 (6 bases). Germline loops: CDR1 SEHNR, CDR2 FQNEAQ (reference sequence). Trimming removed 1 base from V and 6 bases from J, with 16 bases in between. The CDR3 loop spans 16 amino acids. The CDR3 region has the DNA TGTGCCAGCAGCTTAGGCGGGGACATTGGGGCTCAGCCCCAGCATTTT. Its translation: CASSLGGDIGAQPQHF.

This clonotype was detected ten times or more. The chain couples TRBV28 to TRBJ1-2; no reliable D call. Germline-derived CDR1 and CDR2 are MDHEN and SYDVKM. This CDR3 contains 11 residues. V shed 7 bases and J shed 7 bases, with 10 bases lying between them. CDR3 bases: TGTGCCAGCAATGGGGAATTTGGCTACACCTTC. As protein: CASNGEFGYTF.

The chain carries TRBV5-1 and TRBJ2-6; possibly TRBD2 for D (6 bases). Germline V gives CDR1 SGHRS, CDR2 YFSETQ. This CDR3 contains 16 residues. Trimming took off 0 bases at V and 4 bases at J, with 11 bases between the two ends. The CDR3 DNA sequence: TGCGCCAGCAGCTTGGCCACGGGGGAAGGGGCCAACGTCCTGACTTTC. Translated, it gives CASSLATGEGANVLTF.

This clonotype has a handful of counts. V is TRBV5-6 and J is TRBJ1-2; D is uncertain. V lost 2 bases, J lost 4 bases, and 9 bases lay in between. CDR3 size: 13 residues. Germline V gives CDR1 SGHDT, CDR2 YYEEEE. CDR3 region: CASSFPQRYGYTF. CDR3 in DNA: TGTGCCAGCAGCTTTCCCCAGCGCTATGGCTACACCTTC.

This chain connects TRBV14 to TRBJ2-7; a possible D gene is TRBD1 (5 bases). The CDR3 runs to 12 residues. From germline, CDR1 is SGHDN and CDR2 FVKESK. The germline V and J ends were trimmed by 0 bases and 8 bases, with 8 bases remaining between them. CDR3 in amino acids: CASSQDRVQQYF. The CDR3 DNA reads TGTGCCAGCAGCCAAGACAGGGTGCAGCAGTACTTC. Complete variable domain (other parts from reference TRBV14 and TRBJ2-7): EAGVTQFPSHSVIEKGQTVTLRCDPISGHDNLYWYRRVMGKEIKFLLHFVKESKQDESGMPNNRFLAERTGGTYSTLKVQPAELEDSGVYFCASSQDRVQQYFGPGTRLTVT.

This clonotype appeared many times. The rearrangement joins TRBV9 to TRBJ1-2, with 7 bases aligning to TRBD1. Germline V gives CDR1 SGDLS, CDR2 YYNGEE. This CDR3 spans 13 amino acids. Losses at the gene ends were 2 bases for V and 6 bases for J; bases not matched to a gene: 4. The CDR3 nucleotides are TGTGCCAGCAGCGTGGACAGGTTTGATGGCTACACCTTC. It specifies CASSVDRFDGYTF. The complete variable domain, with remaining parts taken from reference TRBV9 and TRBJ1-2, reads DSGVTQTPKHLITATGQRVTLRCSPRSGDLSVYWYQQSLDQGLQFLIQYYNGEERAKGNILERFSAQQFPDLHSELNLSSLELGDSALYFCASSVDRFDGYTFGSGTRLTVV.

The chain couples TRBV5-1 to TRBJ2-3; 7 nucleotides line up with TRBD1. CDR1 is SGHRS, CDR2 YFSETQ, per germline. The J segment lost 1 base and the V segment lost 4 bases, leaving 6 bases of the junction unmatched. This CDR3 has 15 amino acids. In nucleotides, the CDR3 is TGCGCCAGCAGCACGGGACAGTTCCGCACAGATACGCAGTATTTT. Translating it yields CASSTGQFRTDTQYF.

Points on this clonotype: Its ends do not fully match the called genes, so a read error is possible. The chain links TRBV7-6 to TRBJ2-2; D gene unclear. From germline, CDR1 is SGHVS and CDR2 FNYEAQ. The CDR3 runs to 13 residues. DNA of the CDR3: TGTCCCAGCAGCTTAGTCAACCGGGGGGAGCTGTTTTTT. Translation: CPSSLVNRGELFF.

The table lists this clonotype with many counts. V and J are TRBV6-2 or TRBV6-3 and TRBJ1-1; D uncertain. Trimming left V 2 bases short and J 5 bases short, with 9 bases between. Per the germline V gene, CDR1 is MNHEY and CDR2 is SVGEGT. The CDR3 contains 13 residues. The CDR3 DNA sequence: TGTGCCAGCAGTTACGCCAGGATGACTGAAGCTTTCTTT. This gives the protein CASSYARMTEAFF.

This chain joins TRBV2 and TRBJ2-3; D uncertain. Germline V gene data show CDR1 as SNHLY and CDR2 as FYNNEI. The CDR3 is 13 residues long. Trimming took off 7 bases at V and 4 bases at J, with 12 bases between the two ends. The DNA for the CDR3 is TGTGCCAGCACCTGGGAACGGTCAGATACGCAGTATTTT. This gives the protein CASTWERSDTQYF.

A few counts support this clonotype. The chain is built from TRBV10-2 and TRBJ2-7; tentatively, D is TRBD1 (6 bases). In germline, CDR1 is WSHSY, CDR2 SAAADI. The CDR3 spans 14 residues. V lost 3 bases, J lost 3 bases, and 12 bases lay in between. The CDR3 coding sequence is TGCGCCAGCAGTGACAGGGGAAAGGACTACGAGCAGTACTTC. This sequence encodes CASSDRGKDYEQYF.

This clonotype was seen more than once but under ten times. The chain is built from TRBV20-1 and TRBJ2-3, with 14 positions matching TRBD2. V shed 0 bases and J 0 bases; nucleotides not matched to a gene: 8. The CDR3 is 19 amino acids. CDR1 is DFQATT, CDR2 SNEGSKA, per germline (reference sequence). In DNA, the CDR3 is TGCAGTGCTAGAGATGGAGGACTAGCGGGGGGAACTAGCACAGATACGCAGTATTTT. It translates to CSARDGGLAGGTSTDTQYF.